This T cell receptor beta chain was retrieved from a study of cytomegalovirus exposure and HLA in healthy donors. Overall study findings and caveats: High specificity and sensitivity for cytomegalovirus status were reported for the classifier.

Trimming removed 5 bases at V and 0 bases at J, with 10 bases between. The V gene's germline CDR1 is LNHDA and CDR2 SQIVND (reference sequence). The CDR3 covers 15 residues. PCR amplification relied on 60 Vbeta primers (plus 13 Jbeta primers). Some clones are missing from TCRdb's copy, which holds only in-frame ones; the method was immunoSEQ multiplex PCR. The data show about 120,000 clones, roughly 79% seen once. On this clone itself: Its antigen is not known.

This rearrangement joins TRBV19 to TRBJ2-2; possibly TRBD2 for D (6 bases). Source material: PBMCs. The sequence was obtained from a woman aged 25 to 39 in good health and CMV-seronegative. The CDR3 protein is CASSPGEPNTGELFF. The CDR3 nucleotides are TGTGCCAGTAGTCCGGGGGAGCCGAACACCGGGGAGCTGTTTTTT.